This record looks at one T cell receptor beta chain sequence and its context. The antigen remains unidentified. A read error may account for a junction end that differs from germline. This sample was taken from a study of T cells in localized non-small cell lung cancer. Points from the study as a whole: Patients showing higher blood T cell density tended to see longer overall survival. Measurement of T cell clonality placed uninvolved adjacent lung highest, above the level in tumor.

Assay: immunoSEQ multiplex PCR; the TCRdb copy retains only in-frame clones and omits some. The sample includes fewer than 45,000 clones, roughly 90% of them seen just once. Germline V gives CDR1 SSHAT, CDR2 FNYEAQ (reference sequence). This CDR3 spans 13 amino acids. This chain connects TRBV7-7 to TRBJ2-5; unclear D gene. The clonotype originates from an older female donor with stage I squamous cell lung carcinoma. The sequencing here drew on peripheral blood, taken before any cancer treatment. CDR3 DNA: TGTGCTAGCAGCTTGAACTTAGAAGAGACCCAGTACTTC. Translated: CASSLNLEETQYF.